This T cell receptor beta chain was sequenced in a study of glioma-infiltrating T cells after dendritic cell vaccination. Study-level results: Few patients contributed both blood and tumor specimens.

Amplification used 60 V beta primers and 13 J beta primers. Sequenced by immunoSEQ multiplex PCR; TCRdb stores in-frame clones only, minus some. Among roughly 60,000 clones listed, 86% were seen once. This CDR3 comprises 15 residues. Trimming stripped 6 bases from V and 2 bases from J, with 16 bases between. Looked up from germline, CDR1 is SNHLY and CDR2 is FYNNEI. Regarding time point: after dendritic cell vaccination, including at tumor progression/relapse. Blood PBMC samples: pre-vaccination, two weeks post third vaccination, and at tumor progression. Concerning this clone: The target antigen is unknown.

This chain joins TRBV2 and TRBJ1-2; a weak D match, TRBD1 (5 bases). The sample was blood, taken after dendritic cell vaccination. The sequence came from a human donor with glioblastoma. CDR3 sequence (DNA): TGTGCCAGCAGCGCCGAGCCCGGGGGGAACTATGGCTACACCTTC. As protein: CASSAEPGGNYGYTF.